The present TCR beta chain was sequenced within a study of human versus mouse CDR3 diversity and MHC coevolution. Study context: Reportedly, immunoSEQ detects one in 200,000 T cells with minimized PCR bias.

This clone was detected once. TCRdb keeps only in-frame clones here, not all; method: immunoSEQ multiplex PCR. The repertoire holds roughly 80,000 clones, about 94% seen once, with 1.2% to 1.5% in the top ten. V was pared by 6 bases and J by 6 bases, with 7 bases of the junction left unmatched. Germline-derived CDR1 and CDR2 are MNHEY and SVGAGI. The CDR3 has 14 residues. The rearrangement joins TRBV6-5 to TRBJ1-5; 8 positions match TRBD1. Sequenced input: naive CD4+ T cells from blood. As to subset: CD45RO-negative CD62L-positive naive CD4 T cells. This clonotype was obtained from a person between 30 and 69 years old in good health. The CDR3 is CASRESGGGQPQHF. The CDR3 DNA reads as TGTGCCAGCAGGGAATCAGGGGGCGGTCAGCCCCAGCATTTT.